This T cell receptor beta chain was recovered during a study of cytomegalovirus exposure and HLA in healthy donors. Study overall: Roughly 85 million unique TCRs from HLA-typed donors were held in an early release of data.

Broader study findings: Of the V segments, some could not be distinguished, including TRBV6-2 and TRBV6-3, and were excluded.

Vbeta (60) and Jbeta (13) primers were used in the PCR. Measured with immunoSEQ multiplex PCR; TCRdb has only the in-frame clones, and not every one. Counted here are about 120,000 clones, around 81% occurring once; the ten biggest clones make up about 3.9%. To note about this clone: Its antigen remains unidentified.

Nominally healthy donors were sampled, though unrecorded immune exposures were likely. J was trimmed by 7 bases and V by 6 bases; bases with no gene match: 13. The CDR3 totals 18 residues. Germline CDR1 MNHEY, CDR2 SMNVEV (reference sequence). Specimen: PBMCs. The V and J genes are TRBV27 and TRBJ2-1, with 15 nucleotides matching TRBD2. This TCR derives from a woman under 40 in good health and CMV-seronegative. This CDR3 reads CASSLGRTGLAGGNEQFF. In DNA form, the CDR3 reads TGTGCCAGCAGCCTGGGTAGAACGGGACTAGCGGGAGGAAATGAGCAGTTCTTC.